Shown below are 9 T cell receptor beta chains from a single sample sequenced in a study of technical replicates of blood from a few donors (dated by TCRdb to the late 2010s). Libraries were built with the immunoSEQ multiplex PCR assay. TCRdb holds this immuneACCESS table with in-frame rearrangements only. Some clones are missing; in checked studies, unresolved V genes explain under half, and the rest has no known cause. Present in this sample are tens of thousands of clones, 95% to 97% of which were seen just once. The leading ten clones occupy about 0.39% of the sample. Sequencing was performed on T cells isolated from PBMCs. These receptors originate from a human donor in good health.

The J gene is TRBJ2-7, the V gene TRBV6-1; D possibly corresponds to TRBD1 (5 bases). The germline CDR1 and CDR2 sequences are MNHNS and SASEGT. The CDR3 sequence is 14 residues long. Trimming took 2 bases from V and 3 from J, leaving 11 bases between them. The CDR3 sequence: CASSETGLGYEQYF. The CDR3 DNA reads TGTGCCAGCAGTGAAACAGGTTTGGGCTACGAGCAGTACTTC.

V usage is TRBV28 and J usage is TRBJ2-7, with TRBD2 as a possible D gene (5 bases). V was clipped by 5 bases and J by 7 bases, with 18 bases between them. The CDR3 has 14 residues. Germline values: CDR1 MDHEN, CDR2 SYDVKM. This CDR3 is CASSGSIYLLEQYF. The CDR3, as DNA: TGTGCCAGCAGTGGGAGCATCTACCTTTTAGAGCAGTACTTC.

The J gene is TRBJ2-3, the V gene TRBV2, with 9 bases identical to TRBD2. The CDR3 runs to 15 residues. Germline V gives CDR1 SNHLY, CDR2 FYNNEI. The trim removed 7 bases at V and 2 bases at J, leaving 7 bases unmatched. CDR3 coding DNA: TGTGCCAGCACCCTACCTAGCGGGAACACAGATACGCAGTATTTT. Its translation is CASTLPSGNTDTQYF.

The V gene is TRBV2, the J gene TRBJ2-7; 9 positions agree with TRBD1. After removal of 4 bases from V and 4 bases from J, the junction contained 8 bases not matched to a gene. This CDR3 is 15 amino acids long. Germline V gene lookup returns CDR1 SNHLY and CDR2 FYNNEI. Here the CDR3 reads CASSGPGQGLYEQYF. CDR3 bases: TGTGCCAGCAGTGGACCGGGACAGGGTCTGTACGAGCAGTACTTC. The variable domain in full, with the rest retrieved from reference TRBV2 and TRBJ2-7, is EPEVTQTPSHQVTQMGQEVILRCVPISNHLYFYWYRQILGQKVEFLVSFYNNEISEKSEIFDDQFSVERPDGSNFTLKIRSTKLEDSAMYFCASSGPGQGLYEQYFGPGTRLTVT.

This rearrangement joins TRBV15 to TRBJ2-6, with a weak D call TRBD2 (5 bases). With 9 bases removed from V and 3 bases from J, the gap between germline ends came to 9 bases. Per germline, CDR1 LNHNV and CDR2 YYDKDF (reference sequence). CDR3 size: 13 residues. DNA of the CDR3: TGTGCCACTGGACTTCGTGGGGCCAACGTCCTGACTTTC. This translates into CATGLRGANVLTF.

The J gene is TRBJ2-5, the V gene TRBV14; D gene ambiguous. The V end was cut by 4 bases, the J end by 5 bases, with 11 bases between. This CDR3 spans 13 amino acids. The germline gives CDR1 SGHDN, CDR2 FVKESK. CDR3 amino acids: CASSPLSVETQYF. The CDR3 DNA reads as TGTGCCAGCAGCCCCCTCTCTGTCGAGACCCAGTACTTC.

This clone showed up just a few times. The chain links TRBV7-8 to TRBJ2-1; D may be TRBD1 (6 bases). The CDR3 covers 15 residues. Trimming took 2 bases from V and 0 from J, leaving 8 bases between them. Germline V gene data show CDR1 as SGHVS and CDR2 as FQNEAQ. CDR3 residues: CASSLQGSSYNEQFF. For the CDR3, the DNA is TGTGCCAGCAGCTTACAGGGGAGCTCCTACAATGAGCAGTTCTTC.

The chain joins TRBV9 to TRBJ2-7; D unclear. CDR1 is SGDLS, CDR2 YYNGEE, per germline. The CDR3 has 14 amino acids. V was clipped by 4 bases and J by 1 base, with 12 bases between them. Written as DNA, the CDR3 is TGTGCCAGCAGCAGATTACTCGGGTCCTACGAGCAGTACTTC. The encoded protein is CASSRLLGSYEQYF. Full variable domain (outside the CDR3, taken from reference TRBV9 and TRBJ2-7): DSGVTQTPKHLITATGQRVTLRCSPRSGDLSVYWYQQSLDQGLQFLIQYYNGEERAKGNILERFSAQQFPDLHSELNLSSLELGDSALYFCASSRLLGSYEQYFGPGTRLTVT.

J is TRBJ1-1 and V is TRBV27; D gene unclear. Germline V lookup: CDR1 MNHEY, CDR2 SMNVEV (reference sequence). V lost 3 bases and J lost 1, with 9 bases in between. The CDR3 has 14 amino acids. The CDR3: CASSLAGPNTEAFF. DNA of the CDR3: TGTGCCAGCAGTTTGGCTGGGCCGAACACTGAAGCTTTCTTT.